A selection of T cell receptor beta chains follows, all from one sample in a study of blood T cell repertoires in COVID-19. Profiling relied on immunoSEQ multiplex PCR, and the TCRdb table lists in-frame clones only, not all of them. The sample shows over 150,000 clones, approximately 80% of them seen only once. What was sequenced was peripheral blood. The receptors here all came from a woman in her thirties or forties with COVID-19, enrolled during active disease. CDR3s include the opening cysteine and the closing phenylalanine or tryptophan. A D gene is named only where the DNA matches it firmly. Only part of the rows carry a size: once, few, many, or a class if the clone is expanded.

D gene	clone size	V gene	J gene	CDR3 DNA	CDR3 protein
.	.	TRBV2	TRBJ1-5	TGTGCCAGCAGTACACAGGGAAGCAATCAGCCCCAGCATTTT	CASSTQGSNQPQHF
.	.	TRBV6-5	TRBJ1-1	TGTGCCAGCAGTTACTCGGTGGTTCGGAGCACTGAAGCTTTCTTT	CASSYSVVRSTEAFF
.	.	TRBV5-1	TRBJ2-1	TGCGCCAGCAGCTTAGGGGACTCCGGGAGCGGTGAGCAGTTCTTC	CASSLGDSGSGEQFF
.	few	TRBV5-1	TRBJ1-5	TGCGCCAGCAGCTTGGGGTCAGGGCATCAGCCCCAGCATTTT	CASSLGSGHQPQHF
.	.	TRBV14	TRBJ1-1	TGTGCCAGCAGCCAAGACAGGTTGGGCACTGAAGCTTTCTTT	CASSQDRLGTEAFF
.	.	TRBV6-5	TRBJ2-7	TGTGCCAGCAGGAACCTAGCCGGCTCCTACGAGCAGTACTTC	CASRNLAGSYEQYF
TRBD2	few	TRBV7-8	TRBJ2-1	TGTGCCAGCAGCTCCGGAGCGGGAGGAGGCTACAATGAGCAGTTCTTC	CASSSGAGGGYNEQFF
TRBD1	.	TRBV7-9	TRBJ1-5	TGTGCCAGCAGCCGAGGGACAGATAGCAATCAGCCCCAGCATTTT	CASSRGTDSNQPQHF
TRBD2	.	TRBV7-2	TRBJ2-3	TGTGCCAGCAGCTTATATGGCGGGAGTGCCTCAGATACGCAGTATTTT	CASSLYGGSASDTQYF
.	.	TRBV5-1	TRBJ1-1	TGCGCCAGCAGTCCCGGCTACAGGTTTATAGAAGCTTTCTTT	CASSPGYRFIEAFF
TRBD1	.	TRBV12-5	TRBJ2-5	TGTGCTAGTGGCAACGGACAGGGGGCAGAGAAAGAGACCCAGTACTTC	CASGNGQGAEKETQYF
.	.	TRBV11-2	TRBJ2-7	TGTGCCAGCAGCTTAGATCCTTGGACGGGAACCTACGAGCAGTACTTC	CASSLDPWTGTYEQYF
.	.	TRBV5-1	TRBJ1-4	TGCGCCAGCAGCACAGGCCCGGCTCGTAATGAAAAACTGTTTTTT	CASSTGPARNEKLFF
.	.	TRBV19	TRBJ2-3	TGTGCCAGTAGTATCGGTACAGGGTTACCCACAGATACGCAGTATTTT	CASSIGTGLPTDTQYF
.	.	TRBV19	TRBJ2-3	TGTGCCAGTACCAATCTAGCGCCTGAAGGGAATACGCAGTATTTT	CASTNLAPEGNTQYF
TRBD2	.	TRBV11-3	TRBJ2-1	TGTGCCAGCAGCTCGACTAGCCACTCCTACAATGAGCAGTTCTTC	CASSSTSHSYNEQFF
.	once	TRBV28	TRBJ1-5	TGTGCCAGCAGTTTAAAGTATGCGGGGCAAGGTCAGCCCCAGCATTTT	CASSLKYAGQGQPQHF
TRBD1	once	TRBV27	TRBJ1-5	TGTGCCAGCAGACAAACCACCGGGACAGGGGAACAGCCCCAGCATTTT	CASRQTTGTGEQPQHF
TRBD1	.	TRBV9	TRBJ2-1	TGTGCCAGCAGCGTAGGACAGGGTAGTATCGATGAGCAGTTCTTC	CASSVGQGSIDEQFF
.	.	TRBV29-1	TRBJ2-7	TGCAGCTTCGGGAGCCCCTACGAGCAGTACTTC	CSFGSPYEQYF
TRBD2	.	TRBV28	TRBJ2-7	TGTGCCAGCAGTTCCCCAACTATAAGGGGCGGGACTACCTACGAGCAGTACTTC	CASSSPTIRGGTTYEQYF
.	.	TRBV13	TRBJ1-4	TGTGCCAGCAGCTTAGGTACCTCCGGCCACAGGGAGTCTGAAAAACTGTTTTTT	CASSLGTSGHRESEKLFF
.	few	TRBV28	TRBJ1-5	TGTGCCAGCAGCCCAGGGGTTCAGCCCCAGCATTTT	CASSPGVQPQHF
.	.	TRBV7-6	TRBJ1-3	TGTGCCAGCAGCTTAGTAGAACAGGGACCGGTCTCTGGAAACACCATATATTTT	CASSLVEQGPVSGNTIYF